This T cell receptor (beta chain) was sequenced in a study of siplizumab effects on memory and regulatory T cells. CDR1 and CDR2 from the germline V gene are SEHNR and FQNEAQ (reference sequence). This CDR3 is built from 14 residues. Trimming took 3 bases from V and 6 from J, leaving 15 bases between them. The data were produced by immunoSEQ multiplex PCR, yet TCRdb's version contains in-frame clones alone and is incomplete. This table holds over 55,000 clones, roughly 85% found once. The chain is built from TRBV7-9 and TRBJ2-7, with D possibly being TRBD1 (6 bases). Specimen: memory CD4+ T cells sorted from blood. This receptor was obtained from a human donor in good health. This CDR3 is CASSLGAEGVEQYF. Written as DNA, the CDR3 is TGTGCCAGCAGCTTGGGGGCTGAGGGGGTCGAGCAGTACTTC.